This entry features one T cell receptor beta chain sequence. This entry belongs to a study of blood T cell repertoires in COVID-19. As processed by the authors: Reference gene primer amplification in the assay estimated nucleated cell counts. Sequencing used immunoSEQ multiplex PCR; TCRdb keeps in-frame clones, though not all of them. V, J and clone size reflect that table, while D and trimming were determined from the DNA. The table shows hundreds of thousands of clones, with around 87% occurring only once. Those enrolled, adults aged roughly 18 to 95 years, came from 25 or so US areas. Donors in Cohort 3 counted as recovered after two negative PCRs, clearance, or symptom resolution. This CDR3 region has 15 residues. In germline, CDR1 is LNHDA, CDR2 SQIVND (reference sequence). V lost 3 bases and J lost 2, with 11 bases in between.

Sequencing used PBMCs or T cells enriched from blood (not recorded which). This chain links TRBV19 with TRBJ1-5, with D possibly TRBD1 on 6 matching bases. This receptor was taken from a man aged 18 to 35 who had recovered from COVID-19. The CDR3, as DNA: TGTGCCAGTAGTATGGGGGGGCATGGCAATCAGCCCCAGCATTTT. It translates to CASSMGGHGNQPQHF.